Listed below are T cell receptor beta chains from one sample, sequenced in a study of blood T cell repertoires in COVID-19. The protocol was immunoSEQ multiplex PCR, while the TCRdb copy is restricted to in-frame clones and leaves out a portion. In the table there are hundreds of thousands of clones, around 84% of which are singletons. Sequencing used PBMCs or T cells enriched from blood (not recorded which). All receptors come from a woman under 40 who had been exposed to COVID-19. CDR3s include the opening cysteine and the closing phenylalanine or tryptophan. Fields, in order: D gene, clone size, J gene, V gene, CDR3 DNA, CDR3 protein. The D gene is left open where the match is weak. The listing skips clone size in some rows; elsewhere it reads once, few, many or a size class.

D: NA
size: once
J: TRBJ1-1
V: TRBV29-1
DNA: TGCAGCGTTGTGGGGCCGGGCAGGGGTAGAAACACTGAAGCTTTCTTT
CDR3: CSVVGPGRGRNTEAFF

D: TRBD1
size: NA
J: TRBJ1-4
V: TRBV19
DNA: TGTGCCAGTAGTTTGCCGGGACAGGGGATACTGTTTTTT
CDR3: CASSLPGQGILFF

D: NA
size: NA
J: TRBJ2-7
V: TRBV30
DNA: TGTGCCTGGAGTGTAACAGGTTTAGGCGAGCAGTACTTC
CDR3: CAWSVTGLGEQYF

D: TRBD1
size: NA
J: TRBJ1-1
V: TRBV5-1
DNA: TGCGCCAGGACAGGGGGGAAGGACACTGAAGCTTTCTTT
CDR3: CARTGGKDTEAFF

D: NA
size: NA
J: TRBJ1-5
V: TRBV15
DNA: TGTGCCACCAGCAGAGATCCGCAGGGGAGCAATCAGCCCCAGCATTTT
CDR3: CATSRDPQGSNQPQHF

D: NA
size: NA
J: TRBJ1-2
V: TRBV19
DNA: TGTGCCAGTACCCTGACAGATTTGTATGGCTACACCTTC
CDR3: CASTLTDLYGYTF

D: NA
size: NA
J: TRBJ2-1
V: TRBV12-5
DNA: TGTGCTAGTGGTTGGGGCCTTAATGAGCAGTTCTTC
CDR3: CASGWGLNEQFF

D: TRBD1
size: NA
J: TRBJ1-1
V: TRBV30
DNA: TGTGCCTGGACCCTCTGGACAGGGATAACTGAAGCTTTCTTT
CDR3: CAWTLWTGITEAFF

D: NA
size: NA
J: TRBJ2-7
V: TRBV3-1/TRBV3-2
DNA: TGTGCCAGCAGCCAAGGGGCTCCCTACTACGAGCAGTACTTC
CDR3: CASSQGAPYYEQYF

D: NA
size: NA
J: TRBJ2-3
V: TRBV7-2
DNA: TGTGCCAGCAGCTTGTTTAGGGAGCGGAAAACAGATACGCAGTATTTT
CDR3: CASSLFRERKTDTQYF

D: TRBD1
size: NA
J: TRBJ1-1
V: TRBV7-9
DNA: TGTGCCAGCAGCGAGGGACAGATGAACACTGAAGCTTTCTTT
CDR3: CASSEGQMNTEAFF

D: TRBD2
size: many
J: TRBJ2-1
V: TRBV4-3
DNA: TGCGCCAGCAGTTCCGGGACTAGCGGTTACAATGAGCAGTTCTTC
CDR3: CASSSGTSGYNEQFF

D: NA
size: NA
J: TRBJ1-4
V: TRBV7-2
DNA: TGTGCCAGCAGCTCGGGACTCGGGACTAATGAAAAACTGTTTTTT
CDR3: CASSSGLGTNEKLFF

D: NA
size: NA
J: TRBJ2-7
V: TRBV2
DNA: TGTGCCAGCAACTCGAGGGCCACAACCTACGAGCAGTACTTC
CDR3: CASNSRATTYEQYF

D: NA
size: NA
J: TRBJ1-5
V: TRBV6-6
DNA: TGTGCCAGCAGCAACTTAGGGGGAAACGATCAGCCCCAGCATTTT
CDR3: CASSNLGGNDQPQHF

D: TRBD2
size: NA
J: TRBJ2-5
V: TRBV5-1
DNA: TGCGCCAGCAGCTTGGCGGGGGGCCAAGAGACCCAGTACTTC
CDR3: CASSLAGGQETQYF

D: TRBD2
size: NA
J: TRBJ2-1
V: TRBV3-1/TRBV3-2
DNA: TGTGCCAGCAGCCAATTTTACAGGACTAGCGAGACGAATGAGCAGTTCTTC
CDR3: CASSQFYRTSETNEQFF

D: NA
size: NA
J: TRBJ1-3
V: TRBV27
DNA: TGTGCCAGTAGGAGGGGCTCTGGAAACACCATATATTTT
CDR3: CASRRGSGNTIYF

D: TRBD1
size: NA
J: TRBJ1-2
V: TRBV5-5
DNA: TGTGCCAGCAGCCCGGGACAGGAGTATGGCTACACCTTC
CDR3: CASSPGQEYGYTF